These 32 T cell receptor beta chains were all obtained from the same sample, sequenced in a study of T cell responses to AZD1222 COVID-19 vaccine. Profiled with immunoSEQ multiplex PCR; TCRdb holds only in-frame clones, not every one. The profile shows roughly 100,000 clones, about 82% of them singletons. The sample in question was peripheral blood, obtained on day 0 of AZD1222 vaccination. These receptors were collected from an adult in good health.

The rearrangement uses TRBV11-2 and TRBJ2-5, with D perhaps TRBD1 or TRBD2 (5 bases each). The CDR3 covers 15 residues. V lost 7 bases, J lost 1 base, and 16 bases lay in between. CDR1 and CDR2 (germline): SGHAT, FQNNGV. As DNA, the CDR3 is TGTGCCAGCACCGGGGCAGGGAGCACCCAAGAGACCCAGTACTTC. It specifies CASTGAGSTQETQYF.

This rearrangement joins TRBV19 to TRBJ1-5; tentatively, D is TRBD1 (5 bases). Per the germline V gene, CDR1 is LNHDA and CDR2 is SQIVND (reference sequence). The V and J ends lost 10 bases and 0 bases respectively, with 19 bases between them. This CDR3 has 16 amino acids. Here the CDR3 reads CATDLSGKTSNQPQHF. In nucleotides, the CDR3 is TGTGCCACCGATCTTTCAGGGAAAACTAGCAATCAGCCCCAGCATTTT.

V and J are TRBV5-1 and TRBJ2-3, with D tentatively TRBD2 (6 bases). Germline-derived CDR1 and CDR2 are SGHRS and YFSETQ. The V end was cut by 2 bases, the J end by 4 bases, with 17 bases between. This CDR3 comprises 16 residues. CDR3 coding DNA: TGCGCCAGCAGCTTTGACGGGACCAGGGACTCAGATACGCAGTATTTT. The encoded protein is CASSFDGTRDSDTQYF. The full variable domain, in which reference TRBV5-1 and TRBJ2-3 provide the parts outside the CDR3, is KAGVTQTPRYLIKTRGQQVTLSCSPISGHRSVSWYQQTPGQGLQFLFEYFSETQRNKGNFPGRFSGRQFSNSRSEMNVSTLELGDSALYLCASSFDGTRDSDTQYFGPGTRLTVL.

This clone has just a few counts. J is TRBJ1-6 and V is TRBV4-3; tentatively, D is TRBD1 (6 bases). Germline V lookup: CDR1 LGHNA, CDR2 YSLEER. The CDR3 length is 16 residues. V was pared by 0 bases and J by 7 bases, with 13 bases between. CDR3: CASSQEVGRGNSPLHF. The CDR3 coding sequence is TGCGCCAGCAGCCAAGAAGTGGGCAGGGGAAATTCACCCCTCCACTTT.

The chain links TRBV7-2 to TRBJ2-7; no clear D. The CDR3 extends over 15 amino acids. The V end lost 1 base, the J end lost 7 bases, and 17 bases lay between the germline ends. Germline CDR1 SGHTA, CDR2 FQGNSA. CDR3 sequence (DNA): TGTGCCAGCAGCTTAGTCTTGCGGAGACCCTCGGAGCAGTACTTC. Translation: CASSLVLRRPSEQYF.

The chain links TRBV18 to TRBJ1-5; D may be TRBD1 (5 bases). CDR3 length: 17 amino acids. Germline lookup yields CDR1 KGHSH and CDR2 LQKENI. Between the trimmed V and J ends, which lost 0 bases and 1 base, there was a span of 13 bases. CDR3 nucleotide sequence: TGTGCCAGCTCACCACCAGGACACCTCGGAAGCAATCAGCCCCAGCATTTT. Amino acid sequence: CASSPPGHLGSNQPQHF.

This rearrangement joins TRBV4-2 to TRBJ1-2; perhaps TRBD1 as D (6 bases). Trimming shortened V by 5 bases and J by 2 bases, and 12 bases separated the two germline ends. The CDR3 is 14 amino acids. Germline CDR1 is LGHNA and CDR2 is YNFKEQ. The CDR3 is CASSTTGTNYGYTF. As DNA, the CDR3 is TGTGCCAGCAGCACCACAGGGACCAACTATGGCTACACCTTC.

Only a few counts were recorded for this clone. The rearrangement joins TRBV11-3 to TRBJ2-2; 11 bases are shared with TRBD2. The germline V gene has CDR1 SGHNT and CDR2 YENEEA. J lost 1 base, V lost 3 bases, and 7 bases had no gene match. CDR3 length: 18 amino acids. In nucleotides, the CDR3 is TGTGCCAGCAGCTTTCGGACTAGCGGGTTTGGGAACACCGGGGAGCTGTTTTTT. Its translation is CASSFRTSGFGNTGELFF.

The chain's CDR3 is CASSLAMGQGYYEQYF. CDR3 DNA sequence: TGTGCCAGCAGCTTAGCGATGGGACAGGGATACTACGAGCAGTACTTC. This chain uses TRBV7-6 with TRBJ2-7; 9 nucleotides agree with TRBD1. Germline V gene sequence: CDR1 SGHVS, CDR2 FNYEAQ. V lost 0 bases, J lost 3 bases, and 6 bases stayed unmatched. CDR3 length: 16 residues.

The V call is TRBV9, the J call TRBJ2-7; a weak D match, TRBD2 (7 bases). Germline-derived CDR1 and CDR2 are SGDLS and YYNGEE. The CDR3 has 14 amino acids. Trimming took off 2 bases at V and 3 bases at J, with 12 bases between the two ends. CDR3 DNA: TGTGCCAGCAGCGTTTACAGGGAGGGCTACGAGCAGTACTTC. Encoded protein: CASSVYREGYEQYF.

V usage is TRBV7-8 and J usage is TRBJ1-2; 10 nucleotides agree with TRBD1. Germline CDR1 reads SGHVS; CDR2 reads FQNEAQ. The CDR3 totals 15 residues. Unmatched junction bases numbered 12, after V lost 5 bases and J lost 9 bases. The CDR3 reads CASSGGGAGQGSYTF. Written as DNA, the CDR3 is TGTGCCAGCAGCGGAGGTGGGGCGGGACAGGGGAGCTACACCTTC.

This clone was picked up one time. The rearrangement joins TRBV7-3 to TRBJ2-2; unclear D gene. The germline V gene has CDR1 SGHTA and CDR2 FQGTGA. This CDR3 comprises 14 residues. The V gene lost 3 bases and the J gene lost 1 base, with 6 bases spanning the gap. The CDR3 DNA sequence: TGTGCCAGCAGCTTTGCGAAGAACACCGGGGAGCTGTTTTTT. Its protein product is CASSFAKNTGELFF.

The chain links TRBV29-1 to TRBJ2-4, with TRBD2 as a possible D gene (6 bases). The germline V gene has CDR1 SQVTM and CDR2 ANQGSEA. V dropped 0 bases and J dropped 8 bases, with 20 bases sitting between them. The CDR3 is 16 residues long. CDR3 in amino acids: CSVEDQAGPTGDIQYF. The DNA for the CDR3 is TGCAGCGTTGAAGATCAGGCAGGGCCCACGGGGGACATTCAGTACTTC. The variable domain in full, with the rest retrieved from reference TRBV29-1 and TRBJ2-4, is SAVISQKPSRDICQRGTSLTIQCQVDSQVTMMFWYRQQPGQSLTLIATANQGSEATYESGFVIDKFPISRPNLTFSTLTVSNMSPEDSSIYLCSVEDQAGPTGDIQYFGAGTRLSVL.

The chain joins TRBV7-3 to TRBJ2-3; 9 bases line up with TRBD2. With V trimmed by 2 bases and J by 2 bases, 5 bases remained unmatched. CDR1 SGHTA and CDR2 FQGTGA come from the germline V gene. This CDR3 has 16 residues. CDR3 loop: CASSLLGGRATDTQYF. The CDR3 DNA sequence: TGTGCCAGCAGCTTATTAGGCGGGAGGGCCACAGATACGCAGTATTTT.

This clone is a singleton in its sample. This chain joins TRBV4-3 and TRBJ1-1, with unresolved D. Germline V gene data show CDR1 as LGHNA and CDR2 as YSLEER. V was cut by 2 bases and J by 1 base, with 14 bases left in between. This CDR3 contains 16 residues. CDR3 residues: CASSQKPGKGNTEAFF. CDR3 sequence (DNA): TGCGCCAGCAGCCAAAAACCCGGTAAGGGGAACACTGAAGCTTTCTTT.

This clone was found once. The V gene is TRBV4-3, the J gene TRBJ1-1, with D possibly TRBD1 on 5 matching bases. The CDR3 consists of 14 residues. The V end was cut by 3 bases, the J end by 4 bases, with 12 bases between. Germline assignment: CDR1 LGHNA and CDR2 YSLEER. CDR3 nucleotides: TGCGCCAGCAGCCACTCACAGGAGCTCACTGAAGCTTTCTTT. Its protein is CASSHSQELTEAFF.

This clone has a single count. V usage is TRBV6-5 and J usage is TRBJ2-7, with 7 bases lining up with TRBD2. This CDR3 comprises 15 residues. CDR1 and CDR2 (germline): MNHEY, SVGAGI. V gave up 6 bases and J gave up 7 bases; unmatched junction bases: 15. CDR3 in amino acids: CASSPPAGELGEQYF. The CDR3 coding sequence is TGTGCCAGCAGCCCCCCCGCGGGAGAGTTGGGAGAGCAGTACTTC.

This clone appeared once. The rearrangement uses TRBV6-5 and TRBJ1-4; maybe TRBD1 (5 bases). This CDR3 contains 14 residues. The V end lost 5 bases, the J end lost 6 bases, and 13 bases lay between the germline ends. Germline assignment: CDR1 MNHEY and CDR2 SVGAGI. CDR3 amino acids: CASSTRDRDEKLFF. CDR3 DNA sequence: TGTGCCAGCAGTACCCGGGACCGTGATGAAAAACTGTTTTTT.

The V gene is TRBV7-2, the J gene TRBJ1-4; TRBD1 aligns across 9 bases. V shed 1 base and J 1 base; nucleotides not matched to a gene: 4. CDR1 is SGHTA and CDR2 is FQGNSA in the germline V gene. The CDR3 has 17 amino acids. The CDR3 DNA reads TGTGCCAGCAGCTTAGGACAGGGGGGAGAAACTAATGAAAAACTGTTTTTT. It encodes CASSLGQGGETNEKLFF.

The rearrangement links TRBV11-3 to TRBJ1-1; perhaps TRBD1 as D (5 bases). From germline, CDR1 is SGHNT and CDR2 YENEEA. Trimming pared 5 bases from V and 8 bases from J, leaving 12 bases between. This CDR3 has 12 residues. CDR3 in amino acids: CASSPTGREAFF. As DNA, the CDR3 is TGTGCCAGCAGCCCCACGGGGCGGGAAGCTTTCTTT.

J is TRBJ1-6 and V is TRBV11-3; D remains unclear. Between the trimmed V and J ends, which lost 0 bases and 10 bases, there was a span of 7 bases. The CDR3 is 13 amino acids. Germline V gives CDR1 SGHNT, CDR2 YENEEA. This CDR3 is CASSLDRVSPLHF. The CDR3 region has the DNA TGTGCCAGCAGCTTAGATAGGGTCTCACCCCTCCACTTT.

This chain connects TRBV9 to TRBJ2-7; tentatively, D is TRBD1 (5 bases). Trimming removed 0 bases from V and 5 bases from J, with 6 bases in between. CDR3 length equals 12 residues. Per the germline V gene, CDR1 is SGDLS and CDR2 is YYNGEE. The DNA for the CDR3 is TGTGCCAGCAGCGTAGCAGGGCACGAGCAGTACTTC. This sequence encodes CASSVAGHEQYF.

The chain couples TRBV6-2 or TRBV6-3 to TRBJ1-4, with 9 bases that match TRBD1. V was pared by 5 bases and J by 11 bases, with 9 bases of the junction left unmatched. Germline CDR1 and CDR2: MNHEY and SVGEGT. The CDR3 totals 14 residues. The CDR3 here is CASSRQGEQRKLFF. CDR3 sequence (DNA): TGTGCCAGCAGTCGACAGGGGGAACAGAGGAAACTGTTTTTT.

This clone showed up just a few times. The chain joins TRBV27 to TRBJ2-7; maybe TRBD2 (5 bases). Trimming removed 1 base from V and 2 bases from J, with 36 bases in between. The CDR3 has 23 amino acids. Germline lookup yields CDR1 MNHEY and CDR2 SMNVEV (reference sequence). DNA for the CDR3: TGTGCCAGCAGTTTATGGTCCCCCCATCCTGGTGAGTCCGGGATAGAGAGCACCTACGAGCAGTACTTC. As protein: CASSLWSPHPGESGIESTYEQYF.

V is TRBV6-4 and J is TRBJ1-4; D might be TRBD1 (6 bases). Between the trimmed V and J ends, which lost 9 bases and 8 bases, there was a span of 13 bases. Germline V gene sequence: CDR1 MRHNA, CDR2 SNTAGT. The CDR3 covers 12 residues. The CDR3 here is CARQGKYEKLFF. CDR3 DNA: TGTGCCAGACAGGGCAAGTACGAAAAACTGTTTTTT.

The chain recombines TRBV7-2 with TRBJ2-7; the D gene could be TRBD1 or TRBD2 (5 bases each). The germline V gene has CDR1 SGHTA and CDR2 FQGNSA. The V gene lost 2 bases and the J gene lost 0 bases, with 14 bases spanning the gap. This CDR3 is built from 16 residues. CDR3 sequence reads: CASSLTRDVGSYEQYF. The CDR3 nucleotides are TGTGCCAGCAGCTTAACCCGGGACGTTGGCTCCTACGAGCAGTACTTC.

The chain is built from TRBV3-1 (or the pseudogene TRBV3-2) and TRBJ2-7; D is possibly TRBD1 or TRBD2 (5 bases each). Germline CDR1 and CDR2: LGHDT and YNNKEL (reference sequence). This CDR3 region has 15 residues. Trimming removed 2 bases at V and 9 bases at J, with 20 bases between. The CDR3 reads CASSQSGHAKTGQYF. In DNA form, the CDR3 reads TGTGCCAGCAGCCAAAGCGGACACGCCAAAACTGGGCAGTACTTC.

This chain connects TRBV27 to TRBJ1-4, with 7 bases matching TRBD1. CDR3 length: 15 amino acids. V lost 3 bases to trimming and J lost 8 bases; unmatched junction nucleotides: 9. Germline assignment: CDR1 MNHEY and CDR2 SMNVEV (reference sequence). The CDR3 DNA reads TGTGCCAGCAGTTTCCGAAGGGGGCTGGGGGAAAAACTGTTTTTT. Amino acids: CASSFRRGLGEKLFF.

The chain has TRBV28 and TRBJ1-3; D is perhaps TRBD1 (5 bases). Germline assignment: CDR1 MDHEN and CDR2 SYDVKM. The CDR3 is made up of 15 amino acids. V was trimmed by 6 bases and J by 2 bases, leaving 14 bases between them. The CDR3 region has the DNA TGTGCCAGCAGCTCTCGGGGGGGGACTGGAAACACCATATATTTT. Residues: CASSSRGGTGNTIYF.

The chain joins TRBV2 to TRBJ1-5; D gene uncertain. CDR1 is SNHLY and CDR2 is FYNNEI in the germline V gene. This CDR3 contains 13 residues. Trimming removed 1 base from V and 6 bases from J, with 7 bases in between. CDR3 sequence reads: CASSEGFGQPQHF. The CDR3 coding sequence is TGTGCCAGCAGTGAAGGGTTTGGTCAGCCCCAGCATTTT. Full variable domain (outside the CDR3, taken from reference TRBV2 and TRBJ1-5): EPEVTQTPSHQVTQMGQEVILRCVPISNHLYFYWYRQILGQKVEFLVSFYNNEISEKSEIFDDQFSVERPDGSNFTLKIRSTKLEDSAMYFCASSEGFGQPQHFGDGTRLSIL.

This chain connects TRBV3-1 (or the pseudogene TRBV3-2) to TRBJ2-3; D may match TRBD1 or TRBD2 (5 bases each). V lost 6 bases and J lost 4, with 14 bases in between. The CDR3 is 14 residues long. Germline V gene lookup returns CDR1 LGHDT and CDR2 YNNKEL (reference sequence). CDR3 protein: CASSSGPSPDTQYF. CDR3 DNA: TGTGCCAGCAGTTCGGGACCGTCCCCAGATACGCAGTATTTT.

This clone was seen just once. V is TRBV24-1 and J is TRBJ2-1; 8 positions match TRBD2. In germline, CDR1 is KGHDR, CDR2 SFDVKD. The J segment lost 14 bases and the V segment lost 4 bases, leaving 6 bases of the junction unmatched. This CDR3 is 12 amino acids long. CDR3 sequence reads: CATSDLAGGKFF. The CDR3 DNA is TGTGCCACCAGTGACCTAGCGGGCGGGAAGTTCTTC.